The 13 T cell receptor beta chains in this list originate from one sample, sequenced in a study of preoperative IRX-2 immunotherapy in early breast cancer. Clones were sequenced by immunoSEQ multiplex PCR, and TCRdb holds only the in-frame ones, with some missing. The table includes roughly 62,000 clones, approximately 95% detected once. Treatment meaning: preoperative locoregional IRX-2 cytokine immunotherapy. The material was obtained from a patient treated with IRX-2 immunotherapy. The receptors derive from a human donor with breast cancer.

This clone has only a few counts. The chain combines TRBV7-9 with TRBJ2-7, with no clear D. CDR1 is SEHNR and CDR2 is FQNEAQ in the germline V gene (reference sequence). V lost 4 bases and J lost 9, with 13 bases in between. The CDR3 is made up of 12 amino acids. CDR3 region: CASSSMGRSQYF. DNA for the CDR3: TGTGCCAGCAGCTCAATGGGCCGTTCGCAGTACTTC.

The chain has TRBV20-1 and TRBJ1-2; D is uncertain. V was pared by 4 bases and J by 5 bases, with 5 bases between. Germline CDR1 is DFQATT and CDR2 is SNEGSKA (reference sequence). The CDR3 extends over 10 amino acids. In DNA form, the CDR3 reads TGCAGTGCTACGGGATATGGCTACACCTTC. Protein sequence: CSATGYGYTF.

The chain recombines TRBV5-3 with TRBJ1-5; unclear D gene. TRBV5-3 carries the ORF label, with uncertain function. This CDR3 has 16 amino acids. The V gene lost 1 base and the J gene lost 0 bases, with 11 bases spanning the gap. CDR3 residues: CARSLRREYSNQPQHF. The CDR3 DNA follows: TGTGCCAGAAGCTTGCGTCGAGAATATAGCAATCAGCCCCAGCATTTT.

This rearrangement joins TRBV30 to TRBJ2-3; 9 bases match TRBD1. V lost 2 bases and J lost 1; bases outside the gene matches: 13. The CDR3 length is 18 residues. Germline V gives CDR1 GTSNPN, CDR2 SVGIG (reference sequence). This CDR3 is CAWSTPGQGLAGTDTQYF. The CDR3 DNA is TGTGCCTGGAGTACCCCGGGACAGGGACTCGCTGGCACAGATACGCAGTATTTT.

This clone was counted once. The J gene is TRBJ2-7, the V gene TRBV5-4; unclear D gene. V lost 0 bases and J lost 3, with 7 bases in between. The CDR3 length is 13 residues. Germline assignment: CDR1 SGHNT and CDR2 YYREEE (reference sequence). CDR3 protein: CASSLGQDYEQYF. CDR3 in DNA: TGTGCCAGCAGCTTGGGGCAGGACTACGAGCAGTACTTC.

This clone was counted a single time. The chain joins TRBV7-2 to TRBJ1-3; 8 nucleotides agree with TRBD1. The CDR3 covers 16 residues. V shed 2 bases and J 3 bases; nucleotides not matched to a gene: 6. Looked up from germline, CDR1 is SGHTA and CDR2 is FQGNSA. Written as DNA, the CDR3 is TGTGCCAGCAGCTTAACAGGGGGTAATCATGGAAACACCATATATTTT. It encodes CASSLTGGNHGNTIYF.

V and J are TRBV5-4 and TRBJ1-2; 7 nucleotides line up with TRBD1. The CDR3 runs to 12 residues. V lost 4 bases, J lost 7 bases, and 4 bases stayed unmatched. The germline V gene has CDR1 SGHNT and CDR2 YYREEE (reference sequence). The CDR3 nucleotides read TGTGCCAGCAGCAGATGGACAGGTGGCTACACCTTC. It specifies CASSRWTGGYTF.

J is TRBJ2-5 and V is TRBV6-5, with a weak D call TRBD1 (7 bases). The end of the DNA fits TRBJ2-7 better, so the J call may be wrong. The CDR3 runs to 15 residues. Germline CDR1 is MNHEY and CDR2 is SVGAGI. CDR3: CASSYGAGGTYEQYF. CDR3 DNA: TGTGCCAGCAGTTACGGGGCAGGGGGGACCTACGAGCAGTACTTC.

The chain employs TRBV28 and TRBJ1-5; TRBD1 matches 8 bases. The germline CDR1 and CDR2 sequences are MDHEN and SYDVKM. This CDR3 has 15 residues. Losses at the gene ends were 7 bases for V and 0 bases for J; bases not matched to a gene: 5. Here the CDR3 DNA reads TGTGCCAGCAAGACAGGGGATTATAGCAATCAGCCCCAGCATTTT. Translating it yields CASKTGDYSNQPQHF.

The chain carries TRBV19 and TRBJ2-2; 10 bases agree with TRBD2. Germline loops: CDR1 LNHDA, CDR2 SQIVND (reference sequence). The CDR3 totals 15 residues. The ends lost 6 bases at V and 4 bases at J; junction bases unmatched: 5. CDR3 amino acids: CASRTAGGRTGELFF. Written as DNA, the CDR3 is TGTGCCAGTAGAACAGCGGGAGGGCGCACCGGGGAGCTGTTTTTT.

V usage is TRBV7-6 and J usage is TRBJ1-6; D is ambiguous. Per germline, CDR1 SGHVS and CDR2 FNYEAQ. V was pared by 5 bases and J by 8 bases, with 10 bases between. The CDR3 consists of 13 residues. The CDR3 here is CASSPHGDSPLHF. DNA of the CDR3: TGTGCCAGCAGCCCCCATGGTGATTCACCCCTCCACTTT.

The J gene is TRBJ2-7, the V gene TRBV7-2; maybe TRBD2 (6 bases). Trimming pared 3 bases from V and 2 bases from J, leaving 11 bases between. The CDR3 loop spans 14 amino acids. Germline CDR1 reads SGHTA; CDR2 reads FQGNSA. CDR3 region: CASSFGGEAYEQYF. The CDR3 nucleotides are TGTGCCAGCAGCTTTGGAGGGGAGGCCTACGAGCAGTACTTC.

V is TRBV12-5 and J is TRBJ2-5, with 9 bases that match TRBD1. Trimming removed 7 bases from V and 5 bases from J; junction bases left unmatched: 5. CDR3 length equals 13 residues. Germline V lookup: CDR1 LGHNT, CDR2 FRNRAP. Here the CDR3 reads CASVRTGDETQYF. The CDR3 DNA reads TGTGCTAGTGTCCGGACAGGGGATGAGACCCAGTACTTC.